This T cell receptor (beta chain) appears in the sequencing data of a study of shared clonotypes between healthy human individuals (dated by TCRdb to the early 2020s). Background for the entire study: A couple of women and a few men aged 18 to 49 years were included in the cohort. For each donor, three plates each were used for CD4 naive and CD4 memory, two plates were used for CD8 naive, and one plate was used for CD8 memory. To estimate repertoire size and how much clonotypes are shared between individuals, the study performed deep sequencing of blood TCR repertoires from 4 to 6 healthy adults. Different laboratories and diverse techniques were used to prepare libraries and sequence TCR repertoires, to increase sequencing depth and limit assay-specific biases. Each donor's leukapheresis produced roughly between roughly 0.94 and 9.5 billion PBMCs. The paper's findings and limits, for the study overall: Pairwise subsampling indicated that sequencing depth was expected to affect the degree of clonotype sharing among donors. Naive subsets generally had larger estimated clonotype richness than memory subsets did. Compared with non-shared clonotypes, the clonotypes found in all four sorted-subset donors had higher generation probabilities. Incomplete sequencing was indicated by rarefaction of sorted-subset datasets, despite the large sequencing depth. Sampling was restricted to blood, and TCR repertoires in tissues likely differ from the TCR repertoires found in blood. Because the study included a small number of donors, the genetic and exposure-history diversity represented was limited. Sharing across a few donors was observed for about 4.8% of naive CD4, over 3% of naive CD8, roughly 2.4% of memory CD4, and around 0.44% of memory CD8 clonotypes.

Using the deep immunoSEQ assay, multiplex PCR amplified TCR CDR3 regions from genomic DNA. Extracted genomic DNA from each cell subset was distributed evenly across all wells of several immunoSEQ 96-well plates, and each plate was treated as a replicate. For sorted subsets, roughly 0.2 ug genomic DNA, equal to about 30,000 T cell genomes, was loaded into each replicate PCR. The purified libraries were quantified using a Qubit 3.0 fluorometer, sized with a Bioanalyzer 2100, and then quantified again using the KAPA Library Quantification kit. Every immunoSEQ 96-well plate was sequenced on a dedicated single-read 150-cycle Illumina NextSeq 550 flow cell. The study's own analysis went as follows. Because the immunoSEQ output included only junctional sequences and no quality scores, the filtering could not be the same as the filtering used for full-length reads. To assign V/J genes and CDR3, sequences were annotated against IMGT germline references using PyIR, a Python wrapper for IgBLAST v1.9. Reads with weak V/J assignments (E-value above 1e-6), missing CDR3, stop codons, out-of-frame junctions, or ambiguous translated residues were removed. A V3J clonotype was defined by an identical inferred V gene, J gene, and CDR3 amino acid sequence. To compute the percentage overlap between repertoires, the number of shared unique clonotypes was divided by the size of the smaller repertoire. Three approaches were used to assess repertoire richness: RTK rarefaction, the Chao1 estimator, and Recon v2.1 estimates of unobserved clonotypes. For all TCRbeta clonotypes obtained by the gDNA method from several donors, generation probabilities were computed with OLGA. The source is immuneACCESS, and TCRdb retained only in-frame sequences with V and J called. Part of the clones is not carried over; for the studies checked, unresolved V genes explain less than half of this, and the remainder is unexplained. The V and J calls and clone size come from that table; D and trimming were worked out from the DNA. The sample table lists millions of clones, more than 80% of them with a count of one. The top ten clones comprise under 0.45% of the sample.

From the cysteine up to the phenylalanine, the CDR3 has a length of 16 residues. Only CDR3 DNA is held: 48 bases, read in frame from base 1. After removal of 0 bases from V and 7 bases from J, the junction retains 6 bases not matched to a gene. The CDR1 and CDR2 encoded by the germline V gene (reference sequence) are SGHNT and YYREEE. On this clone itself: It has no known antigen specificity. Base quality data are lacking; no much larger clone is found one base away.

Healthy HIV-negative adults with no recently reported acute infections or vaccinations were included as donors. Every donor was a Caucasian adult living in Nashville, Tennessee, USA. Magnetic negative selection was used to enrich CD4+ T cells, after which naive cells were positively selected on CD45RA and the negative fraction became the memory subset. After blood collection by leukapheresis, PBMCs were isolated using Ficoll-Histopaque density gradient centrifugation and then cryopreserved in the vapor phase of liquid nitrogen. Analytical flow cytometry was used to check the purity and quantity of each magnetically sorted T cell population. Each sorted fraction had its genomic DNA isolated and then quantified by UV absorbance on a Nanodrop 2000c.

The sequencing input was naive CD4+ T cells from PBMCs. This specimen's cell subset or site label, interpreted: CD45RA+ positively selected. The chain couples TRBV5-4 to TRBJ2-7; the junction holds 14 bases that match TRBD2. This TCR derives from a man younger than 35 in good health. Some clones in this sample may be carry-over from other donors' samples. Here the CDR3 is given as CASSLVGTSGSGEQYF. The nucleotide sequence is given as TGTGCCAGCAGCTTGGTTGGGACTAGCGGGAGCGGAGAGCAGTACTTC.